The source of this T cell receptor (beta chain) is a study of blood T cell repertoires in COVID-19. Overall study: COVID-19 samples, acute and convalescent, were from the United States, Italy and Spain.

As originally analysed: Scientists estimated how many nucleated cells there were by amplifying reference gene primers. Generated by immunoSEQ multiplex PCR, the TCRdb table keeps only in-frame clones and is missing some. V, J and clone size reflect that table, while D and trimming were determined from the DNA. The data show 150,000 to 200,000 clones, about 83% seen once. Trimming removed 8 bases from V and 8 bases from J; junction bases left unmatched: 8. Germline-derived CDR1 and CDR2 are SNHLY and FYNNEI. This CDR3 contains 15 residues. The sample was peripheral blood. This sequence was found in a man between 65 and 85 years old who had recovered from COVID-19. The rearrangement links TRBV2 to TRBJ2-4, with TRBD2 matching over 14 bases. In DNA, the CDR3 is TGTGCCAGCGGTCCAAGGGGACTAGCGGGAGACATTCAGTACTTC. Translating it yields CASGPRGLAGDIQYF.